The source of this T cell receptor (beta chain) is a study of beta chain features in type 1 diabetes. For the study at large: There were 107,917,701 sorted cells examined across all samples.

Expressed TCRB transcripts were sequenced because the isolated RNA had all been reverse transcribed beforehand. Profiling relied on immunoSEQ multiplex PCR, and the TCRdb table lists in-frame clones only, not all of them. The sample has approximately 150,000 clones, about 10% seen once. Regarding the study as a whole: Type 1 diabetes patients had moderately but significantly shorter TCRB CDR3s in all four CD4+ subsets. Compared to healthy donors, patients appeared to have naive, central memory and Treg TCRB repertoires that were more alike.

This CDR3 is 12 amino acids long. Germline assignment: CDR1 LNHDA and CDR2 SQIVND (reference sequence). In the case of this clone: Its antigen is unidentified. The junction differs from germline at one of its ends, possibly a read error.

Researchers reported sorting CD4+ naive, central memory, regulatory and stem cell-like memory cells via CD45RO/CCR7/CD25/CD127/CD95/CD27. The sequence derives from a man aged 18 to 29 in good health. This chain uses TRBV19 with TRBJ1-2; D perhaps matches TRBD1 (6 bases). Sequencing used naive CD4+ T cells from blood. As DNA, the CDR3 is TGTGCCAGTAAGTTGGGACAACCTTTGGCCTACTTC. Amino acid sequence: CASKLGQPLAYF.